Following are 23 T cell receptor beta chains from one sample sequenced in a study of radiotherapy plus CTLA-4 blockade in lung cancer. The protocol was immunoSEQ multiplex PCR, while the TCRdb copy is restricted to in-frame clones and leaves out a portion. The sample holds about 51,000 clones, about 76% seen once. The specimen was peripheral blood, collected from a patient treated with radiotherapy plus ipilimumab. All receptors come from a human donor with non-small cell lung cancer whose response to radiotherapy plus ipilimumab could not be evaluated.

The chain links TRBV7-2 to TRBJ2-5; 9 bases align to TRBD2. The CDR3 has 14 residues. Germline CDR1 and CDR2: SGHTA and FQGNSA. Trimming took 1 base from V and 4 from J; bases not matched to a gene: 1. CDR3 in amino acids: CASSLGTSAETQYF. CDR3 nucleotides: TGTGCCAGCAGCTTAGGGACTAGCGCAGAGACCCAGTACTTC. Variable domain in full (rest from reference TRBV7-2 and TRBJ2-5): GAGVSQSPSNKVTEKGKDVELRCDPISGHTALYWYRQSLGQGLEFLIYFQGNSAPDKSGLPSDRFSAERTGGSVSTLTIQRTQQEDSAVYLCASSLGTSAETQYFGPGTRLLVL.

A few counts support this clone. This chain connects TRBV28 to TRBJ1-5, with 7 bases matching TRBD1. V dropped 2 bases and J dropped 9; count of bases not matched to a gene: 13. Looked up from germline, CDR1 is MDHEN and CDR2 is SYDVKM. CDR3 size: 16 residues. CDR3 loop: CASSLLTGVGRWPQHF. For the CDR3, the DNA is TGTGCCAGCAGTTTACTAACAGGGGTGGGAAGGTGGCCCCAGCATTTT.

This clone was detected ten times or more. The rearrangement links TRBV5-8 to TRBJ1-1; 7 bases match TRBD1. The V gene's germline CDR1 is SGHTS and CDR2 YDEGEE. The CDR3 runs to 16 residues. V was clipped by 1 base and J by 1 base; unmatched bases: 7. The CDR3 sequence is CASSLQTGWGNTEAFF. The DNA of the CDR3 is TGTGCCAGCAGCTTGCAGACAGGGTGGGGGAACACTGAAGCTTTCTTT. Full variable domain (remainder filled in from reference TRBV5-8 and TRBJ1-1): EAGVTQSPTHLIKTRGQQATLRCSPISGHTSVYWYQQALGLGLQFLLWYDEGEERNRGNFPPRFSGRQFPNYSSELNVNALELEDSALYLCASSLQTGWGNTEAFFGQGTRLTVV.

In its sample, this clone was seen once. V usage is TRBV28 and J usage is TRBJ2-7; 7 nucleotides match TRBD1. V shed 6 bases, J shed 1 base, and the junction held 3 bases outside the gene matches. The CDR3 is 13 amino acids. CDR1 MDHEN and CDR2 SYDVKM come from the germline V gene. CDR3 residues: CASRGGQSYEQYF. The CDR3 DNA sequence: TGTGCCAGCAGAGGGGGACAGTCCTACGAGCAGTACTTC.

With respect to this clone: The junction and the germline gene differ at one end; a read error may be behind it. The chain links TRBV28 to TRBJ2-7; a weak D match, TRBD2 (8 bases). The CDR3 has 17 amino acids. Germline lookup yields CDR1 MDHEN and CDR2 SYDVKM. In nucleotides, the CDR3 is TGTGCCAGCACCACGGTGGGGAGAGGGGGCGCCGGGGGGGCGGTTAACTTC. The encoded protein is CASTTVGRGGAGGAVNF.

The CDR3 sequence: CASSLRGQGVSGETQYF. CDR3 bases: TGTGCCAGCAGCCTGCGGGGACAGGGGGTTTCAGGGGAGACCCAGTACTTC. The chain carries TRBV5-5 and TRBJ2-5; 11 bases are a match to TRBD1. J lost 5 bases, V lost 4 bases, and 13 bases had no gene match. The CDR3 is 17 amino acids. Germline CDR1 reads SGHKS; CDR2 reads YYEKEE (reference sequence).

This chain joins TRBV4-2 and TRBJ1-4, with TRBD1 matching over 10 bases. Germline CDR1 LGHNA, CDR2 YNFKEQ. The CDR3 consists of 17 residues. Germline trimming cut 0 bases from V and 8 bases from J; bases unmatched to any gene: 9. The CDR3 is CASSQDIVGTGDEKLFF. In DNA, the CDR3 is TGTGCCAGCAGCCAAGATATAGTAGGGACAGGGGACGAAAAACTGTTTTTT.

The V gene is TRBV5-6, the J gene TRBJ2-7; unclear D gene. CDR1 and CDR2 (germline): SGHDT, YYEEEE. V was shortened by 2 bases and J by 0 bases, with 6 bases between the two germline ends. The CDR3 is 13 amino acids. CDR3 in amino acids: CASSLLSSYEQYF. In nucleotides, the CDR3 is TGTGCCAGCAGCTTACTTAGCTCCTACGAGCAGTACTTC.

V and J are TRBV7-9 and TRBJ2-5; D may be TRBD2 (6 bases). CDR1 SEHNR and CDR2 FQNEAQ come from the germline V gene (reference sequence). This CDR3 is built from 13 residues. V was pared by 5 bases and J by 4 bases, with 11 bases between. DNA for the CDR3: TGTGCCAGCAGCGGGCAGGAGGGAGAGACCCAGTACTTC. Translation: CASSGQEGETQYF.

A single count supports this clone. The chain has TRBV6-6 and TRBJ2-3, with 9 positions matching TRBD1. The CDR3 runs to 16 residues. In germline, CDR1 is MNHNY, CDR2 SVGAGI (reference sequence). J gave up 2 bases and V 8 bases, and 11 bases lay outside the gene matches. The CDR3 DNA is TGTGCCAGCGGGAGACAGGGGGGGACCAACACAGATACGCAGTATTTT. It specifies CASGRQGGTNTDTQYF.

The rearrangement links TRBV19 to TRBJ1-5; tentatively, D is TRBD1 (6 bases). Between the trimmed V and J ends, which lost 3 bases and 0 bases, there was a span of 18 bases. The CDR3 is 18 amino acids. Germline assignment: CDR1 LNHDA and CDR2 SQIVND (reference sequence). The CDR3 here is CASSIGVQGVYSNQPQHF. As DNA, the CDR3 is TGTGCCAGTAGTATTGGGGTACAGGGAGTTTATAGCAATCAGCCCCAGCATTTT.

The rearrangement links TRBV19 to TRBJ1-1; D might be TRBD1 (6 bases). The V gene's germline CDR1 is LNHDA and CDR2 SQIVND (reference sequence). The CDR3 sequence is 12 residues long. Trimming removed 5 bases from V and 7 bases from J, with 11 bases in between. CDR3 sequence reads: CASSPGQFEAFF. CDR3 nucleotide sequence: TGTGCCAGTAGTCCTGGACAGTTTGAAGCTTTCTTT.

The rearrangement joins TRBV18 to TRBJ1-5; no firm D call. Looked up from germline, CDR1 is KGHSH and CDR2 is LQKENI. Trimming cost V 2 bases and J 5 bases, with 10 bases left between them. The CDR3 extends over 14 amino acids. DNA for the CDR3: TGTGCCAGCTCACCATACCGAGCTGATCAGCCCCAGCATTTT. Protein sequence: CASSPYRADQPQHF.

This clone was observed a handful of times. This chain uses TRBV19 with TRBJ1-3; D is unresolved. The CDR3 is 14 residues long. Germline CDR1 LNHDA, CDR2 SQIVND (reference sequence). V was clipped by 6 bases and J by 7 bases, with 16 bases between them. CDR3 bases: TGTGCCAGTAGGGAGGGCGTGATTGGGAACACCATATATTTT. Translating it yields CASREGVIGNTIYF.

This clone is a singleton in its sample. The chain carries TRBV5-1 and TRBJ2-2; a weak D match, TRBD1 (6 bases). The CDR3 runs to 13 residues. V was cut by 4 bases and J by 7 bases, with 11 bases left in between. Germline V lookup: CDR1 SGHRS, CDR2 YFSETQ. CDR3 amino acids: CASSPQGYGELFF. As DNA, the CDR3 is TGCGCCAGCAGCCCTCAGGGGTACGGGGAGCTGTTTTTT.

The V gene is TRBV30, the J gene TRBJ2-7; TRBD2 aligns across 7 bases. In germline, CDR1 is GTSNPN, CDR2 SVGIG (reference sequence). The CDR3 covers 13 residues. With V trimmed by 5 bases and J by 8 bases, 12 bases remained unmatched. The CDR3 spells CAWGGELLFKQYF. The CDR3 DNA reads TGTGCCTGGGGGGGGGAGCTTCTCTTCAAGCAGTACTTC.

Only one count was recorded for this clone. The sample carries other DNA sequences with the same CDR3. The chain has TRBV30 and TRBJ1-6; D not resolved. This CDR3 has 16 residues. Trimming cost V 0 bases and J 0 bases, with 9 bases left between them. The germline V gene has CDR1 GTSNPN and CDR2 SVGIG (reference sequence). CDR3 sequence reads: CAWSVRESSYNSPLHF. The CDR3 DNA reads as TGTGCCTGGAGTGTACGGGAGAGCTCCTATAATTCACCCCTCCACTTT. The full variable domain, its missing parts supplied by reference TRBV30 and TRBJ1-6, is SQTIHQWPATLVQPVGSPLSLECTVEGTSNPNLYWYRQAAGRGLQLLFYSVGIGQISSEVPQNLSASRPQDRQFILSSKKLLLSDSGFYLCAWSVRESSYNSPLHFGNGTRLTVT.

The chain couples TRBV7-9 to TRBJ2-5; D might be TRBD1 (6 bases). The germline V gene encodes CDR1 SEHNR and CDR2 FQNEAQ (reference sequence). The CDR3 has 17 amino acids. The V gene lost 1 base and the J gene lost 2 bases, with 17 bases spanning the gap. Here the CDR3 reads CASSLERTAQFQETQYF. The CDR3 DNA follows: TGTGCCAGCAGCTTAGAACGGACAGCACAATTTCAAGAGACCCAGTACTTC. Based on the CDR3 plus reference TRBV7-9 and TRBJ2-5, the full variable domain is DTGVSQNPRHKITKRGQNVTFRCDPISEHNRLYWYRQTLGQGPEFLTYFQNEAQLEKSRLLSDRFSAERPKGSFSTLEIQRTEQGDSAMYLCASSLERTAQFQETQYFGPGTRLLVL.

CDR3 residues: CASSVGLAAGRETQYF. CDR3 in DNA: TGTGCCAGCAGCGTGGGACTAGCGGCCGGGCGGGAGACCCAGTACTTC. The gene calls are TRBV9 and TRBJ2-5; TRBD2 matches at 11 bases. There are 16 residues in the CDR3. Germline trimming cut 2 bases from V and 5 bases from J; bases unmatched to any gene: 8. Germline CDR1 reads SGDLS; CDR2 reads YYNGEE.

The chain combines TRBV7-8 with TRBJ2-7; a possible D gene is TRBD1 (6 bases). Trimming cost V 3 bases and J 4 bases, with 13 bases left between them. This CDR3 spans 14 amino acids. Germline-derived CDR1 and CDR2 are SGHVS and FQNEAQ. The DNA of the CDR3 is TGTGCCAGCAGCTTCCCAGGGGAAGGTTACGAGCAGTACTTC. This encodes CASSFPGEGYEQYF.

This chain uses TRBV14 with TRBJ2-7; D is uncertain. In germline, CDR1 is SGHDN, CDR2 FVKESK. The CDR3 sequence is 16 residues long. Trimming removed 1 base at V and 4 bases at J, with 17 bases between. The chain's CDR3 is CASSQGAARIPYEQYF. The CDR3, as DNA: TGTGCCAGCAGCCAAGGGGCAGCCAGGATTCCGTACGAGCAGTACTTC.

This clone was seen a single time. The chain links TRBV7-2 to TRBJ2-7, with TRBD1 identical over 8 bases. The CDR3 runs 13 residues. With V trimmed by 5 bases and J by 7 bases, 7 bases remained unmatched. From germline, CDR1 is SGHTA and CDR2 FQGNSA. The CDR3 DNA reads TGTGCCAGCAGCCTAGGACAGGGACGGGAGCAGTACTTC. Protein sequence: CASSLGQGREQYF.

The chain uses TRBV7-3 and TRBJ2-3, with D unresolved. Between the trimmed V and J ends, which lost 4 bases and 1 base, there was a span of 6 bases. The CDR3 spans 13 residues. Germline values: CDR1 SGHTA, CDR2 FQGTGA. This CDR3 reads CASSYAGTDTQYF. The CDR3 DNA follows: TGTGCCAGCAGCTACGCAGGCACAGATACGCAGTATTTT.